The source of this T cell receptor (beta chain) is a study of blood T cell repertoires in COVID-19. Turning to the study itself: Both acute and convalescent COVID-19 samples were obtained from the United States, Italy and Spain.

Looked up from germline, CDR1 is SGHKS and CDR2 is YYEKEE (reference sequence). This CDR3 is built from 16 residues. The germline V and J ends were trimmed by 4 bases and 3 bases, with 17 bases remaining between them. This clone appeared a single time. The repertoire was sequenced with immunoSEQ multiplex PCR; TCRdb's copy has only in-frame clones and lacks some. The sample records about 98,000 clones, 75% to 85% being singletons. The rearrangement links TRBV5-5 to TRBJ1-3; D uncertain. The sequencing sample was made of peripheral blood. This receptor was identified in a man aged 60 to 69 with acute or convalescent COVID-19. The CDR3, as DNA: TGTGCCAGCAGCCCCCTCGGAGGGTTCGGTGGAAACACCATATATTTT. Protein: CASSPLGGFGGNTIYF.